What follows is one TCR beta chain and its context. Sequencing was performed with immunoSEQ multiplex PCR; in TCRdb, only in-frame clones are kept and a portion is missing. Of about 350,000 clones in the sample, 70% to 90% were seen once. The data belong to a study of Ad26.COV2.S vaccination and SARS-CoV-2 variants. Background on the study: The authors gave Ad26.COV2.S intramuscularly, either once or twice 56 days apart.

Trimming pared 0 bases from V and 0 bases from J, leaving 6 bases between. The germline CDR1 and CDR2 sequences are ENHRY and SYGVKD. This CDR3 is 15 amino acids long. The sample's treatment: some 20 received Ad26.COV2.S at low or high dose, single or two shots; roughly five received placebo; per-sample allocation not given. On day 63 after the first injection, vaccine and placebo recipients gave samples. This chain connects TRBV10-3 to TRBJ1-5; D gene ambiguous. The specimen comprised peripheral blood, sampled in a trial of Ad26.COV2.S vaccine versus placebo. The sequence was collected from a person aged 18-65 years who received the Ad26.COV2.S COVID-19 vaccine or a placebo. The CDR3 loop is CAISESSDSNQPQHF. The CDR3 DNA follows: TGTGCCATCAGTGAGTCCTCGGATAGCAATCAGCCCCAGCATTTT.